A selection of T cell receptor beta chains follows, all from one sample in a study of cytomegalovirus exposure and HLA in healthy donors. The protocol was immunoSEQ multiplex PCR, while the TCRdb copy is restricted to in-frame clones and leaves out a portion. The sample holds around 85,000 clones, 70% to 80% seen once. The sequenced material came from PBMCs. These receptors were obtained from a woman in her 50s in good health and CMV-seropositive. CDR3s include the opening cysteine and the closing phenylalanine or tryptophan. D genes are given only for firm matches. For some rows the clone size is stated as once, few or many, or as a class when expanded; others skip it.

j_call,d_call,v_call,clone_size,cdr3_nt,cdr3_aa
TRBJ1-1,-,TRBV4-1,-,TGCGCCAGCAGCCAAGCCATACAGGGGAACACTGAAGCTTTCTTT,CASSQAIQGNTEAFF
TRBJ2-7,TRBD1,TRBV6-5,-,TGTGCCAGCAAACCGGGACAGGGCTTCTACGAGCAGTACTTC,CASKPGQGFYEQYF
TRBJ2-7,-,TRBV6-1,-,TGTGCCAGCAGTGACCGGGGGGCACCCTACGAGCAGTACTTC,CASSDRGAPYEQYF
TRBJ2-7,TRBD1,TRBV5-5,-,TGTGCCAGCAGAACCGGGACAGGGGTCTACGAGCAGTACTTC,CASRTGTGVYEQYF
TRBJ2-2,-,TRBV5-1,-,TGCGCCAGCAGCTTGATCAGGGGTAGGGTCACCGGGGAGCTGTTTTTT,CASSLIRGRVTGELFF
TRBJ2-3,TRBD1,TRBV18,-,TGTGCCAGCTCACTGAACGCCGGGACAGTACATGATACGCAGTATTTT,CASSLNAGTVHDTQYF
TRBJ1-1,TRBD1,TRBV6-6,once,TGTGCCAGCAGTTACCCCAGGGGGCTCGCTTTCTTT,CASSYPRGLAFF
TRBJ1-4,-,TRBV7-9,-,TGTTCCAGCAGCGAGGTGTTGGGAAAACTGTTTTTT,CSSSEVLGKLFF
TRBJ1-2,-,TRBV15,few,TGTGCCACCAGCAGAGATCCGGGGAGAAAGGGTGGCTACACCTTC,CATSRDPGRKGGYTF
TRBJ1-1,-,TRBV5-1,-,TGCGCCAGCAGCATGACAGTTTCCACTGAAGCTTTCTTT,CASSMTVSTEAFF
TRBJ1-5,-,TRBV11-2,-,TGTGCCAGCAGCTTAGATAGGGGTCAGCCCCAGCATTTT,CASSLDRGQPQHF
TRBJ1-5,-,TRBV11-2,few,TGTGCCAGCAGCTTAGATGCCCAGGACTATCAGCCCCAGCATTTT,CASSLDAQDYQPQHF
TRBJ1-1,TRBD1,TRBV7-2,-,TGTGCCAGCAGCGGCCCGGGACAGTACACTGAAGCTTTCTTT,CASSGPGQYTEAFF
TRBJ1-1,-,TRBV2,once,TGTGCCAGCAGTGAATCGATGTGGCAGGAGGAGGGAATGAACACTGAAGCTTTCTTT,CASSESMWQEEGMNTEAFF
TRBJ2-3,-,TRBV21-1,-,TGTGCCAGCCTGCCAGGCGGGGGTGGACGCACAGATACGCAGTATTTT,CASLPGGGGRTDTQYF
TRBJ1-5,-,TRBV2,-,TGTGCCAGCAGACCTCTTGGGGGCCAGCCCCAGCATTTT,CASRPLGGQPQHF
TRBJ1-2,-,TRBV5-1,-,TGCGCCAGCAGCCCCGGGGGAGCCACCTATGGCTACACCTTC,CASSPGGATYGYTF
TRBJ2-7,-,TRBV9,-,TGTGCCAGCAGCGTAGGAGGAGACAGTCTCTACGAGCAGTACTTC,CASSVGGDSLYEQYF
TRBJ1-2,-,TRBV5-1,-,TGCGCCAGCAGCTTGGGCCCCGACTCAAGCTATGGCTACACCTTC,CASSLGPDSSYGYTF
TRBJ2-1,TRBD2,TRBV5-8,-,TGTGCCAGCAGCCCCGGACTAGTCCTTAGTACTGAGCAGTTCTTC,CASSPGLVLSTEQFF
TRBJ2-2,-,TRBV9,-,TGTGCCAGCAGCGTAGTAACAGGCTTTAGCACCGGGGAGCTGTTTTTT,CASSVVTGFSTGELFF
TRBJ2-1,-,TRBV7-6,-,TGTGCCAGCAGCCCACCGGACAGCTACAATGAGCAGTTCTTC,CASSPPDSYNEQFF
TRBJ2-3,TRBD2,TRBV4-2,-,TGTGCCAGCAGCCAAGTGACTAGCGGGAGGGCTCCGGATACGCAGTATTTT,CASSQVTSGRAPDTQYF
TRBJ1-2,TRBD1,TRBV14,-,TGTGCCAGCAGCCGCTACAGGGGCCCTAACTATGGCTACACCTTC,CASSRYRGPNYGYTF
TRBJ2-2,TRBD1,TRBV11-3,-,TGTGCCAGCAGCATCCGGGACAGTAACACCGGGGAGCTGTTTTTT,CASSIRDSNTGELFF
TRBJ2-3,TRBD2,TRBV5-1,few,TGCGCCAGCAGCCAGGGACTAGCGGGAGCGTCAGATACGCAGTATTTT,CASSQGLAGASDTQYF
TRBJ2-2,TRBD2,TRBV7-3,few,TGTGCCAGCAGTAGCGGGGGGAACACCGGGGAGCTGTTTTTT,CASSSGGNTGELFF